These T cell receptor beta chains were read from a single sample in a study of T cell repertoires in cytomegalovirus infection. Their cognate antigens are unknown. TCRdb redid the calling of the reads with MiXCR, one entry per CDR3 protein. In the table there are about 280,000 distinct CDR3 sequences, less than 25% of which are singletons. This material consisted of cultured PBMCs, taken from culture after CMV antigen stimulation. Source of these receptors: a human donor in good health (CMV status not recorded). Some clones in this sample may be carry-over from other donors' samples. The conserved cysteine and the conserved F or W are not part of the CDR3 here.

CDR3	V
ASIAGNTEAF	TRBV6-1
ASSLRTGGNEKLF	TRBV7-2
ASSQKPDGRDAGELF	TRBV4-1
ASSPIAGGFTDTQY	TRBV7-3
ASSQPTVPPNEQF	TRBV4-2
SARGAAEEGEQF	TRBV20-1
ATSDGFNYGYT	TRBV24-1
ASSPGTGVKLREKLF	TRBV28
ASSGLTAQF	TRBV28
ASSLAEQGGRTQY	TRBV5-6
ASSPFWIRDWNSPLH	TRBV7-8
ASSRDPDTQY	TRBV11-2
SAPRQGVGETQY	TRBV20-1
ASSLVGETEAF	TRBV12-3/TRBV12-4
ASRQGPNQPQH	TRBV7-2
ASIDPGQSTEAF	TRBV19
ASSPTSGRTDTQY	TRBV7-2
ASSLAVQETQY	TRBV7-9
SVALGGVTEAF	TRBV29-1
ASSFQDRVVYDGYT	TRBV6-6
ASSEGLGSGGGYT	TRBV6-1
AISESGFAEETQY	TRBV10-3
ASSPSWGARF	TRBV27
ASSPTGLARPGTDTQY	TRBV5-4
ASSHPGQGGGYT	TRBV4-1
ASSPAGLAGYEQY	TRBV7-4
ASSGWTLAGGPSTDTQY	TRBV11-3
ASSLVGRLADAGELF	TRBV5-1
ASSLYGTLGEQY	TRBV7-2
ASSYSIRKLPTYRGYT	TRBV6-5